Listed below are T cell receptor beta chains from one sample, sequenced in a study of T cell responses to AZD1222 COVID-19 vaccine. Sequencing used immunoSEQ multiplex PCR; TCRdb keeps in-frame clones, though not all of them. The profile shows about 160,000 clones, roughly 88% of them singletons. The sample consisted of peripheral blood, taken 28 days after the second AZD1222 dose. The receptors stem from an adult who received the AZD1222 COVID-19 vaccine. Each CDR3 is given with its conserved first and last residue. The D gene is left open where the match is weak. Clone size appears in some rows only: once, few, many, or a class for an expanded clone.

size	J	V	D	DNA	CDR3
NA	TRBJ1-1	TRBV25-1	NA	TGTGCCAGCAGTGAATCTTCGGACACTGAAGCTTTCTTT	CASSESSDTEAFF
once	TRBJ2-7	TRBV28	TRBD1	TGTGCCTCAACCGGGACAGAGGACGAGCAGTACTTC	CASTGTEDEQYF
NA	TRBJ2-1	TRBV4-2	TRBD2	TGTGCCAGCAGCCAAGCCGGGACTAGCGGGACCAATGAGCAGTTCTTC	CASSQAGTSGTNEQFF
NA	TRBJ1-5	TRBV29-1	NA	TGCAGCGTTGGGGGGGATAGCAATCAGCCCCAGCATTTT	CSVGGDSNQPQHF
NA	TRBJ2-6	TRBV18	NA	TGTGCCAGCTCACCAGGATCAGGGGCCTTGACTGGGGCCAACGTCCTGACTTTC	CASSPGSGALTGANVLTF
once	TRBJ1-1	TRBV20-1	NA	TGCAGTCCATCTGGGGGCGGTAAAGCTTTCTTT	CSPSGGGKAFF
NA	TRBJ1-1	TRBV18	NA	TGTGCCAGCTCACCAAATTCGGGGAACACTGAAGCTTTCTTT	CASSPNSGNTEAFF
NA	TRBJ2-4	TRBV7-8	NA	TGTGCCAGCAGCTTAGATGAGGGCGCGAACATTCAGTACTTC	CASSLDEGANIQYF
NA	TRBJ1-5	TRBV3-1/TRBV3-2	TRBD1	TGTGCCAGCAGTCAGACAGGGGTTAGCAATCAGCCCCAGCATTTT	CASSQTGVSNQPQHF
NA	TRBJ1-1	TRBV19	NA	TGTGCCAGTAGTATACAGGGAGTGAACACTGAAGCTTTCTTT	CASSIQGVNTEAFF
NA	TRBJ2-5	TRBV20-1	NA	TGCAGTGCTAGGCCCGGGGAGACCCAGTACTTC	CSARPGETQYF
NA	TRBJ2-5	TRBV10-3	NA	TGTGCCATCGGGAAGGACGGACGGGAGACCCAGTACTTC	CAIGKDGRETQYF
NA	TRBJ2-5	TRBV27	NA	TGTGCCAGCAGTCTCGGGCCAGTGAATACGATAAAAGAGACCCAGTACTTC	CASSLGPVNTIKETQYF
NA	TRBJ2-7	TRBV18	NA	TGTGCCAGCTCACCGTTAGTTGTGACAGGACTCTACGAGCAGTACTTC	CASSPLVVTGLYEQYF
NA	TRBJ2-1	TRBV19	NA	TGTGCCAGTACCATCGGGAGCTCCTCCTACAATGAGCAGTTCTTC	CASTIGSSSYNEQFF
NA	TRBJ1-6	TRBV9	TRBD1	TGTGCCAGCAGCACCGGGACAGGGAGTAGGTCACCCCTCCACTTT	CASSTGTGSRSPLHF
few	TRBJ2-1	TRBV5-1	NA	TGCGCCAGCAGGAGTCAGAGAAACAATGAGCAGTTCTTC	CASRSQRNNEQFF
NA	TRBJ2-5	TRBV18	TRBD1	TGTGCCAGCTCACCGACAGGGAGTGAGACCCAGTACTTC	CASSPTGSETQYF
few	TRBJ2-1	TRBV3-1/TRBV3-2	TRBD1	TGTGCCAGCAGCCAAGATATCACCGGGACAGGGGCCGATGAGCAGTTCTTC	CASSQDITGTGADEQFF
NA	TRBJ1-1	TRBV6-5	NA	TGTGCCAGCAGGCGCGGCACTGAAGCTTTCTTT	CASRRGTEAFF
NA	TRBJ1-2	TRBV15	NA	TGTGCCACCAGCCGACAGAACTATGGCTACACCTTC	CATSRQNYGYTF
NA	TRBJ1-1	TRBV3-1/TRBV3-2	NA	TGTGCCAGCAGCCCGATGGCGGTTGGAGATTCTGAAGCTTTCTTT	CASSPMAVGDSEAFF
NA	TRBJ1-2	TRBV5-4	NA	TGTGCCAGCAGCCCGGGGACTGAAGGCTACACCTTC	CASSPGTEGYTF
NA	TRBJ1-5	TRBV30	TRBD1	TGTGCCTGGAGTGAGGGACAGGGACCCTTTTACAATCAGCCCCAGCATTTT	CAWSEGQGPFYNQPQHF
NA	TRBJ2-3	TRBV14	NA	TGTGCCAGCAGCCAAGACCCCATCAGCACAGATACGCAGTATTTT	CASSQDPISTDTQYF
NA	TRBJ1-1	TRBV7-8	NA	TGTGCCAGCAGCTTACTAGGGCCGGGTGAAGCTTTCTTT	CASSLLGPGEAFF
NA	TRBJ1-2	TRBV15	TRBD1	TGTGCCACCAGCACCCGAGGACAGGGGACCGGACGAGGGAACTATGGCTACACCTTC	CATSTRGQGTGRGNYGYTF
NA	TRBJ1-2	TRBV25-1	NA	TGTGCCAGCAGCCCTAAGGCTCGATTATTCAACTATGGCTACACCTTC	CASSPKARLFNYGYTF
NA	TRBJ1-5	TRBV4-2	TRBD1	TGTGCCAGCAGCCTACAGGGGAAAAGGAATCAGCCCCAGCATTTT	CASSLQGKRNQPQHF
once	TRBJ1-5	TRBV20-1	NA	TGCAGTGCTAGTGACAGGTCAAGGGGCGATCAGCCCCAGCATTTT	CSASDRSRGDQPQHF
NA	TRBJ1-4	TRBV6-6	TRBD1	TGTGCCAGCATCGCCGGGACAGGCTTAGAAAAACTGTTTTTT	CASIAGTGLEKLFF
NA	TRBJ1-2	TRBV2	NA	TGTGCCACCCGTCGGGGACGCTATGGCTACACCTTC	CATRRGRYGYTF
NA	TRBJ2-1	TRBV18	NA	TGTGCCAGCTCACCACCTAATCTCCACAATGAGCAGTTCTTC	CASSPPNLHNEQFF